The 22 T cell receptor beta chains below all came from one sample that was sequenced in a study of blood T cells in healthy people across ages. Through a sample-barcoded 5' primer and a J-beta primer mix, a second PCR was run for 7 to 11 cycles. TCRdb re-analysed the 5' RACE reads in MiXCR, keeping a single row per CDR3 protein. The repertoire holds about 650,000 distinct CDR3 sequences, with approximately 30% as singletons. Sequenced material: blood. Receptors were obtained from a woman of 80 years or more in good health.

As regards this clonotype: A single base separates this from a much larger clone, so it may be a read error. CDR3: CASQRSGMTDTQYF. The CDR3 DNA is TGTGCCAGTCAGCGAAGCGGGATGACAGATACGCAGTATTTT. The chain combines TRBV18 with TRBJ2-3; 7 nucleotides match TRBD2. CDR3 length: 14 residues. V lost 9 bases to trimming and J lost 3 bases; unmatched junction nucleotides: 9. CDR1 and CDR2 (germline): KGHSH, LQKENI.

On this clonotype: Possible read error: a much larger clone is one base away. The chain combines TRBV6-6 with TRBJ1-5; maybe TRBD1 (6 bases). The CDR3 sequence is 12 residues long. Germline-derived CDR1 and CDR2 are MNHNY and SVGAGI (reference sequence). This chain's CDR3 is CASREGDKPRHF. In DNA, the CDR3 is TGTGCCAGCAGGGAGGGGGATAAGCCCCGGCATTTT.

This clonotype has ten or more counts. J is TRBJ2-5 and V is TRBV9, with 10 nucleotides matching TRBD2. The CDR3 sequence is 16 residues long. Germline trimming cut 2 bases from V and 4 bases from J; bases unmatched to any gene: 8. Germline V gene lookup returns CDR1 SGDLS and CDR2 YYNGEE. CDR3 region: CASSVLGLAEGETQYF. In DNA, the CDR3 is TGTGCCAGCAGCGTCCTCGGACTAGCGGAGGGAGAGACCCAGTACTTC.

There are many counts of this clonotype. The J gene is TRBJ1-6, the V gene TRBV12-3 or TRBV12-4; unclear D gene. Deletions cut 3 bases from V and 7 bases from J, with 4 bases between. This CDR3 region has 12 residues. This chain's CDR3 is CASSFWNSPLHF. The DNA for the CDR3 is TGTGCCAGCAGTTTCTGGAATTCACCCCTCCACTTT.

The chain has TRBV9 and TRBJ2-3; 8 bases fit TRBD1. V was pared by 0 bases and J by 4 bases, with 4 bases of the junction left unmatched. The CDR3 loop spans 15 amino acids. Germline assignment: CDR1 SGDLS and CDR2 YYNGEE. The CDR3 protein is CASSVVGQGPDTQYF. The CDR3 nucleotides are TGTGCCAGCAGCGTAGTAGGACAGGGCCCAGATACGCAGTATTTT.

This clonotype showed up just a few times. V usage is TRBV20-1 and J usage is TRBJ2-1, with no clear D. V gave up 3 bases and J gave up 2 bases, with 8 bases separating them. CDR3 length: 13 residues. Germline lookup yields CDR1 DFQATT and CDR2 SNEGSKA (reference sequence). In DNA form, the CDR3 reads TGCAGTGCTAGCGGAAAGCCCTACAATGAGCAGTTCTTC. Translation gives CSASGKPYNEQFF.

This clonotype was found a few times. This chain connects TRBV6-2 or TRBV6-3 to TRBJ1-6; D not certain. The CDR3 spans 15 residues. Germline V CDR1 and CDR2: MNHEY, SVGEGT. V shed 0 bases and J shed 14 bases, with 17 bases lying between them. In nucleotides, the CDR3 is TGTGCCAGCAGTTACTCGTCAAGGGCCAGGTTAACCCTCCACTTT. This translates into CASSYSSRARLTLHF.

The chain uses TRBV7-9 and TRBJ1-4, with TRBD1 as a possible D gene (5 bases). This CDR3 region has 15 residues. Germline V lookup: CDR1 SEHNR, CDR2 FQNEAQ (reference sequence). The V gene lost 5 bases and the J gene lost 8 bases, with 18 bases spanning the gap. CDR3 loop: CASSPSGGGGEKLFF. CDR3 coding DNA: TGTGCCAGCAGCCCGTCTGGGGGAGGAGGAGAAAAACTGTTTTTT.

This CDR3 reads CSARDAASGGATDTQYF. In DNA, the CDR3 is TGCAGTGCTAGAGATGCCGCTAGCGGGGGGGCAACAGATACGCAGTATTTT. The rearrangement uses TRBV20-1 and TRBJ2-3, with 12 positions matching TRBD2. With 0 bases clipped from V and 3 bases from J, the junction kept 7 bases outside the gene matches. The germline V gene has CDR1 DFQATT and CDR2 SNEGSKA (reference sequence). This CDR3 contains 17 residues.

V and J are TRBV5-6 and TRBJ2-2; 9 nucleotides agree with TRBD1. CDR3 length equals 15 residues. Germline loops: CDR1 SGHDT, CDR2 YYEEEE. The junction had 6 bases not matched to a gene; V was cut back by 3 bases and J by 6 bases. CDR3 nucleotides: TGTGCCAGCAGCTGGGGGACAGGGTCTGCCGGGGAGCTGTTTTTT. It translates to CASSWGTGSAGELFF.

A remark on this clonotype: At one of its ends the junction is not consistent with the germline gene, which may arise from a read error. This sequence joins TRBV5-1 and TRBJ2-5, with 8 bases fitting TRBD1. This CDR3 region has 14 residues. The germline CDR1 and CDR2 sequences are SGHRS and YFSETQ. CDR3 DNA sequence: TGCGCCAGCAGCCCACAGGGGGTCCAAGAGACCCTGTACTTC. The encoded protein is CASSPQGVQETLYF.

This clonotype was seen at least ten times. This rearrangement joins TRBV7-2 to TRBJ2-7; D remains ambiguous. The CDR3 contains 13 residues. The germline V gene has CDR1 SGHTA and CDR2 FQGNSA. Trimming stripped 4 bases from V and 3 bases from J, with 10 bases between. The CDR3 DNA reads as TGTGCCAGCAGCTCGTCCTCGTTCTACGAGCAGTACTTC. Protein sequence: CASSSSSFYEQYF.

This clonotype was seen at least ten times. The chain couples TRBV7-2 to TRBJ2-1, with 14 bases that match TRBD2. Trimming removed 1 base from V and 3 bases from J; junction bases left unmatched: 8. The CDR3 length is 19 residues. Germline V gene data show CDR1 as SGHTA and CDR2 as FQGNSA. In DNA, the CDR3 is TGTGCCAGCAGCTTAGTAGTAGCGGGACTAGCGGGGGTCTACAATGAGCAGTTCTTC. Translation gives CASSLVVAGLAGVYNEQFF.

This clonotype was seen repeatedly, ten times or more. The CDR3 DNA sequence: TGTGCCAGCAGCAGCGGGACAGACCTCGCTGGCTACACCTTC. Translated, it gives CASSSGTDLAGYTF. The V call is TRBV9, the J call TRBJ1-2; 7 positions agree with TRBD1. The CDR3 is 14 amino acids. The junction had 10 bases not matched to a gene; V was cut back by 4 bases and J by 7 bases. Germline V CDR1 and CDR2: SGDLS, YYNGEE.

There are a few counts of this clonotype. A much larger clone differs from this one at a single base, so this may be a read error. The J gene is TRBJ2-5, the V gene TRBV10-3, with D perhaps TRBD2 (6 bases). Trimming left V 4 bases short and J 12 bases short, with 12 bases between. Germline loops: CDR1 ENHRY, CDR2 SYGVKD. The CDR3 covers 11 residues. CDR3 sequence (DNA): TGTGCCATCAGTGGGGTCGGAGGGGAGTACTTC. It encodes CAISGVGGEYF.

This clonotype was recorded many times. This chain connects TRBV10-3 to TRBJ1-3; the D is unclear. Trimming removed 6 bases from V and 1 base from J, with 7 bases in between. The length of the CDR3 is 13 residues. Germline CDR1 is ENHRY and CDR2 is SYGVKD. In nucleotides, the CDR3 is TGTGCCATCAGCCGGGAATCTGGAAACACCATATATTTT. Amino acids: CAISRESGNTIYF.

A few counts support this clonotype. V usage is TRBV6-2 or TRBV6-3 and J usage is TRBJ1-1, with D possibly matching TRBD1 (5 bases). Trimming shortened V by 3 bases and J by 0 bases, and 11 bases separated the two germline ends. The CDR3 sequence is 15 residues long. Germline V gives CDR1 MNHEY, CDR2 SVGEGT. The CDR3 here is CASSYERGMNTEAFF. The CDR3 DNA reads TGTGCCAGCAGTTATGAGAGGGGAATGAACACTGAAGCTTTCTTT.

The gene calls are TRBV5-1 and TRBJ2-4, with D maybe TRBD1 (6 bases). The germline V and J ends were trimmed by 3 bases and 3 bases, with 10 bases remaining between them. Germline CDR1 and CDR2: SGHRS and YFSETQ. This CDR3 contains 14 residues. The CDR3 is CASSSTDSKNIQYF. For the CDR3, the DNA is TGCGCCAGCAGCTCCACGGACAGCAAAAACATTCAGTACTTC.

This chain connects TRBV2 to TRBJ2-3; no definite D call. Trimming shortened V by 6 bases and J by 0 bases, and 10 bases separated the two germline ends. From germline, CDR1 is SNHLY and CDR2 FYNNEI. There are 14 residues in the CDR3. The CDR3: CASSQGLSTDTQYF. The CDR3, as DNA: TGTGCCAGCAGCCAAGGCCTAAGCACAGATACGCAGTATTTT.

This clonotype showed up just once. The chain employs TRBV20-1 and TRBJ1-2; D remains unclear. In germline, CDR1 is DFQATT, CDR2 SNEGSKA (reference sequence). The CDR3 spans 13 residues. V was clipped by 0 bases and J by 4 bases, with 9 bases between them. The CDR3 here is CSARDRAAYGYTF. The CDR3 DNA is TGCAGTGCTAGAGATAGGGCCGCCTATGGCTACACCTTC.

The chain links TRBV3-1 to TRBJ2-3; 8 positions agree with TRBD2. V lost 4 bases, J lost 6 bases, and 15 bases stayed unmatched. Germline CDR1 is LGHDT and CDR2 is YNNKEL (reference sequence). The CDR3 spans 17 residues. The CDR3 region has the DNA TGTGCCAGCAGCCGCGGAGGGTCGGGGGGGCCAGGGGATACGCAGTATTTT. The encoded protein is CASSRGGSGGPGDTQYF.

This clonotype was seen many times. The CDR3 is CSVTISGANVLTF. The CDR3 nucleotides read TGCAGCGTGACGATCTCTGGGGCCAACGTCCTGACTTTC. V is TRBV29-1 and J is TRBJ2-6; D call uncertain. Trimming cost V 6 bases and J 0 bases, with 6 bases left between them. The CDR3 covers 13 residues. Per germline, CDR1 SQVTM and CDR2 ANQGSEA.